The 29 T cell receptor beta chains in this list originate from one sample, sequenced in a study of tumor and adjacent non-tumor tissue in lung cancer. The template was RNA from unsorted bulk tissue. TCRbeta libraries were built with three rounds of nested PCR, modified from ARM-PCR. TCRdb fed the multiplex PCR reads into MiXCR, producing one record per CDR3 protein. The sample yields 76,000 or so distinct CDR3 sequences, less than 75% seen once. Source material: lung tumor tissue. Receptor source: a woman in her 70s with non-small cell lung cancer.

V gene TRBV4-2 combines with J gene TRBJ1-1; the match to TRBD1 covers 9 bases. The CDR3 length is 13 residues. Germline V lookup: CDR1 LGHNA, CDR2 YNFKEQ. Trimming at V came to 9 bases and at J to 7 bases, leaving 9 bases not matched to a gene. The CDR3 DNA is TGTGCCAGAAGTCATGACAGGGGGGATGAAGCTTTCTTT. Its translation: CARSHDRGDEAFF.

This clonotype was observed a handful of times. A read error may produce the germline difference seen at one junction end. This chain uses TRBV12-3 or TRBV12-4 with TRBJ2-4, with a weak D call TRBD2 (6 bases). This CDR3 is built from 15 residues. CDR3 sequence: CASCLVVGGGTIQYF. The CDR3 DNA is TGTGCCAGCTGTTTAGTCGTCGGGGGTGGAACCATTCAGTACTTC.

This clonotype was seen many times. This chain links TRBV5-4 with TRBJ2-7; 7 positions agree with TRBD2. There are 14 residues in the CDR3. From germline, CDR1 is SGHNT and CDR2 YYREEE (reference sequence). With V trimmed by 4 bases and J by 3 bases, 7 bases remained unmatched. For the CDR3, the DNA is TGTGCCAGCAGCGTGGTCGGGGGGTTCTACGAGCAGTACTTC. Protein sequence: CASSVVGGFYEQYF.

This chain links TRBV6-5 with TRBJ1-3; D ambiguous. Germline CDR1 is MNHEY and CDR2 is SVGAGI. Trimming pared 0 bases from V and 15 bases from J, leaving 21 bases between. This CDR3 contains 15 residues. The DNA for the CDR3 is TGTGCCAGCAGTTACTCGGCAGCTGACCGAAACATCACATATTTT. Translation: CASSYSAADRNITYF.

In the case of this clonotype: A read error may produce the germline difference seen at one junction end. The rearrangement uses TRBV2 and TRBJ2-3, with a weak D call TRBD1 (6 bases). Looked up from germline, CDR1 is SNHLY and CDR2 is FYNNEI. This CDR3 has 10 residues. CDR3 sequence (DNA): TGTGCCTGCAGGGGAGATACGCAGTATTTT. Residues: CACRGDTQYF.

This chain joins TRBV11-2 and TRBJ2-1; TRBD2 agrees at 10 bases. Germline V CDR1 and CDR2: SGHAT, FQNNGV. This CDR3 region has 15 residues. Trimming removed 3 bases from V and 4 bases from J; junction bases left unmatched: 3. The CDR3 reads CASSFPSGGYNEQFF. The DNA of the CDR3 is TGTGCCAGCAGCTTTCCTAGCGGGGGTTACAATGAGCAGTTCTTC.

Concerning this clonotype itself: A read error may account for a junction end that differs from germline. This rearrangement joins TRBV5-5 to TRBJ2-3; D not certain. The J call is uncertain, as TRBJ1-5 better fits the DNA end. Per germline, CDR1 SGHKS and CDR2 YYEKEE (reference sequence). The CDR3 spans 16 residues. The CDR3 DNA follows: TGTGCCATCAGCACCCCTCTTCCGGGGAGCACAGATACGCAGCATTTT. Encoded protein: CAISTPLPGSTDTQHF.

V usage is TRBV20-1 and J usage is TRBJ2-7; 8 nucleotides match TRBD2. The CDR3 sequence is 13 residues long. CDR1 and CDR2 from the germline V gene are DFQATT and SNEGSKA (reference sequence). The ends lost 2 bases at V and 5 bases at J; junction bases unmatched: 5. The CDR3 is CSARSPAGDEQYF. CDR3 bases: TGCAGTGCTAGATCTCCAGCGGGAGACGAGCAGTACTTC.

To note about this clonotype: A read error may explain this, as a much larger clone is one base away. The conserved final phenylalanine or tryptophan is absent from the CDR3, which likely points to a read error. The chain recombines TRBV28 with TRBJ2-3; 8 bases match TRBD2. Looked up from germline, CDR1 is MDHEN and CDR2 is SYDVKM. This CDR3 spans 14 amino acids. V dropped 6 bases and J dropped 5; count of bases not matched to a gene: 7. CDR3 bases: TGTGCCAGCAGCCCCGCGGGGGGAGAAGATACGCAGTATTAT. Translating it yields CASSPAGGEDTQYY.

In its sample, this clonotype was seen once. The CDR3 carries no conserved terminal phenylalanine or tryptophan, so it likely arises from a read error. The DNA is omitted, as the CDR3 cannot be located on it reliably, and the CDR3 follows TCRdb's listing. This chain uses TRBV6-5 with TRBJ2-1; the D call TRBD1 from the table was never checked on the DNA. Germline V lookup: CDR1 MNHEY, CDR2 SVGAGI. The CDR3 spans 13 residues, counting both ends. The CDR3: CASSGTASNEQLL.

As for this clonotype: A read error may account for a junction end that differs from germline. The chain is built from TRBV20-1 and TRBJ1-5; possibly TRBD1 for D (5 bases). The CDR3 extends over 14 amino acids. Germline V lookup: CDR1 DFQATT, CDR2 SNEGSKA (reference sequence). CDR3 amino acids: CSVRAGGTGVPQHF. In DNA, the CDR3 is TGCAGTGTTAGAGCGGGGGGGACTGGGGTGCCCCAGCATTTT.

This clonotype was observed a handful of times. V gene TRBV24-1 combines with J gene TRBJ2-5, with 10 bases matching TRBD2. CDR3 length equals 16 residues. V shed 4 bases and J 2 bases; nucleotides not matched to a gene: 6. From germline, CDR1 is KGHDR and CDR2 SFDVKD. DNA of the CDR3: TGTGCCACCAGTGAGGCTAGCGGGAGTTTGCAAGAGACCCAGTACTTC. Translated, it gives CATSEASGSLQETQYF.

In regard to this clonotype: The junction departs from germline at one end; a sequencing error may be responsible. J is TRBJ2-7 and V is TRBV4-1; either TRBD1 or TRBD2 may supply D (5 bases each). Per germline, CDR1 MGHRA and CDR2 YSYEKL. The CDR3 runs to 16 residues. The CDR3 region has the DNA TGCGCCAGCAACCAAGTATTGGGACGGGGAGTCGGCGAGCAGTACTTC. It codes for CASNQVLGRGVGEQYF.

A word on this clonotype: The conserved final phenylalanine or tryptophan is absent from the CDR3, which likely points to a read error. V gene TRBV5-1 combines with J gene TRBJ1-6, with a possible D match to TRBD1 (5 bases). CDR3 length: 15 amino acids. The germline V gene has CDR1 SGHRS and CDR2 YFSETQ. V was cut by 2 bases and J by 5 bases, with 11 bases left in between. The CDR3 loop is CASSFGTDHNSPLHL. The CDR3 DNA reads TGCGCCAGCAGCTTCGGGACGGACCATAATTCACCCCTCCACTTA.

This clonotype was counted a single time. The conserved closing phenylalanine or tryptophan is absent in this CDR3, likely reflecting a read error. The chain joins TRBV11-1 to TRBJ2-2, with D possibly TRBD1 on 6 matching bases. Germline CDR1 is SGHAT and CDR2 is FQDESV (reference sequence). The CDR3 is 15 residues long. The CDR3 spells CASSLTGHLAGELFI. CDR3 coding DNA: TGTGCCAGTAGCTTAACGGGACACCTTGCCGGGGAGCTGTTTATT.

Details on this clonotype: One end of the junction is discordant with germline, which a read error may explain. The chain uses TRBV5-4 and TRBJ2-3, with D tentatively TRBD2 (6 bases). The germline V gene encodes CDR1 SGHNT and CDR2 YYREEE (reference sequence). The CDR3 is 16 residues long. The CDR3 coding sequence is TGTGTCAGCAGCCGCGTAAGGGTAGCGGTCACAGATACGCAGTATTTC. Protein sequence: CVSSRVRVAVTDTQYF.

The gene calls are TRBV12-3 or TRBV12-4 and TRBJ2-1; 13 nucleotides align to TRBD2. After removal of 6 bases from V and 5 bases from J, the junction contained 7 bases not matched to a gene. This CDR3 has 16 residues. CDR3: CASSFRTSGSHNEQFF. The CDR3 region has the DNA TGTGCCAGCAGCTTTAGGACTAGCGGGAGTCACAATGAGCAGTTCTTC.

The chain links TRBV11-3 to TRBJ2-3; D remains ambiguous. This CDR3 comprises 14 residues. V was pared by 5 bases and J by 0 bases, with 9 bases between. CDR1 is SGHNT, CDR2 YENEEA, per germline. The CDR3 sequence is CASSIYPSTDTQYF. Here the CDR3 DNA reads TGTGCCAGCAGCATATATCCCAGCACAGATACGCAGTATTTT. The full variable domain, rest sourced from reference TRBV11-3 and TRBJ2-3, is EAGVVQSPRYKIIEKKQPVAFWCNPISGHNTLYWYLQNLGQGPELLIRYENEEAVDDSQLPKDRFSAERLKGVDSTLKIQPAELGDSAVYLCASSIYPSTDTQYFGPGTRLTVL.

The chain uses TRBV29-1 and TRBJ1-1, with D perhaps TRBD1 (5 bases). The germline V and J ends were trimmed by 4 bases and 0 bases, with 12 bases remaining between them. This CDR3 spans 14 amino acids. Germline V lookup: CDR1 SQVTM, CDR2 ANQGSEA. Written as DNA, the CDR3 is TGCAGCGTTGTCAACAGGTGGATGAACACTGAAGCTTTCTTT. Translation: CSVVNRWMNTEAFF.

This chain uses TRBV6-2 or TRBV6-3 with TRBJ1-1; D unclear. The V gene lost 7 bases and the J gene lost 11 bases, with 20 bases spanning the gap. The CDR3 is made up of 13 amino acids. Germline V gives CDR1 MNHEY, CDR2 SVGEGT. The DNA for the CDR3 is TGTGCCAGCATAACAAACAGCCCCCCGGATGCTTTCTTT. It yields the protein CASITNSPPDAFF.

Note on this clonotype: At one end the junction does not follow the germline gene, possibly because of a read error. The rearrangement joins TRBV6-5 to TRBJ2-2, with D possibly matching TRBD2 (6 bases). The CDR3 has 16 amino acids. Germline assignment: CDR1 MNHEY and CDR2 SVGAGI. CDR3 loop: CASSRSGGGITGELLF. CDR3 nucleotides: TGTGCCAGCAGCCGATCGGGCGGAGGGATCACCGGGGAGCTGCTTTTT.

With regard to this clonotype: This may be a read error, as it is one base from a much larger clone. The chain is built from TRBV24-1 and TRBJ1-2; D gene ambiguous. Germline-derived CDR1 and CDR2 are KGHDR and SFDVKD. The CDR3 is 12 residues long. V was trimmed by 8 bases and J by 4 bases, leaving 10 bases between them. The CDR3 region is CATTQTGYGYTF. The CDR3 DNA reads TGTGCCACCACTCAAACGGGCTATGGCTACACCTTC.

This clonotype was recorded a few times. With a much larger clone just one base away, this may be a read error. The chain joins TRBV7-2 to TRBJ2-1; 9 positions match TRBD2. The CDR3 runs to 14 residues. Germline values: CDR1 SGHTA, CDR2 FQGNSA. CDR3 DNA: TGTGTCAGCAGCCTAGCGGGACTACAGGCTGAGCAGTTCTTC. Encoded protein: CVSSLAGLQAEQFF.

As regards this clonotype: Here the CDR3 omits its conserved ending phenylalanine or tryptophan, so a read error is the likely source. It is unclear where the CDR3 begins or ends on the DNA, so no DNA is shown, and the CDR3 is as TCRdb lists it. The chain is built from TRBV6-5 and TRBJ2-7. Per germline, CDR1 MNHEY and CDR2 SVGAGI. The CDR3 is made up of 14 amino acids, end residues included. The CDR3 sequence: CASSYIGVNYEQNS.

As for this clonotype: This sequence may be a read error, since a much larger clone differs from it by one base. The chain joins TRBV28 to TRBJ2-7; D call uncertain. The germline V and J ends were trimmed by 6 bases and 6 bases, with 15 bases remaining between them. In germline, CDR1 is MDHEN, CDR2 SYDVKM. The CDR3 has 13 amino acids. This CDR3 is CASSPQAGLEQYF. In DNA form, the CDR3 reads TGTGCCAGCAGCCCCCAGGCTGGTCTCGAGCAGTACTTC. The whole variable domain, remainder taken from reference TRBV28 and TRBJ2-7, is DVKVTQSSRYLVKRTGEKVFLECVQDMDHENMFWYRQDPGLGLRLIYFSYDVKMKEKGDIPEGYSVSREKKERFSLILESASTNQTSMYLCASSPQAGLEQYFGPGTRLTVT.

The chain employs TRBV28 and TRBJ2-3; perhaps TRBD1 as D (5 bases). The J call may be wrong; the DNA end is better matched by TRBJ1-5. Germline-derived CDR1 and CDR2 are MDHEN and SYDVKM. The CDR3 extends over 16 amino acids. CDR3 sequence (DNA): TGTGCCAGTCGATCCGGGACTAGCGGGAGGATAGATACGCAGCATTTT. This codes for CASRSGTSGRIDTQHF.

With regard to this clonotype: The final CDR3 position lacks the conserved phenylalanine or tryptophan, pointing to a likely read error. The limits of the CDR3 on the DNA are not certain, so only TCRdb's listed CDR3 is given. The chain recombines TRBV6-1 with TRBJ2-7; the D call TRBD1 from the table was never checked on the DNA. The CDR3 region is 14 residues in length, termini included. Germline CDR1 reads MNHNS; CDR2 reads SASEGT. The CDR3 here is CASSTGTGGLRRYL.

With respect to this clonotype: Germline is not matched at one junction end, which may reflect a read error. DNA for the CDR3: TGCAGCGTTGAAGCCCCCCCCGGACTAGCGGAGGCTGTCAATGAGCAGATCTTC. It translates to CSVEAPPGLAEAVNEQIF. This chain links TRBV29-1 with TRBJ2-1; 10 bases match TRBD2. The CDR3 length is 18 residues. Germline CDR1 and CDR2: SQVTM and ANQGSEA.

About this clonotype itself: This is likely a read error, given that the CDR3 carries no conserved phenylalanine or tryptophan at its end. The V and J genes are TRBV29-1 and TRBJ1-2; D unclear. From germline, CDR1 is SQVTM and CDR2 ANQGSEA. This CDR3 is built from 17 residues. The CDR3 protein is CSGILGSLGGPQGGYTS. DNA of the CDR3: TGCTCCGGTATCCTAGGTTCGCTTGGCGGGCCACAAGGAGGCTACACCTCC.